This section outlines one T cell receptor (beta chain) sequence together with its context. V gave up 2 bases and J gave up 1 base; unmatched junction bases: 2. This CDR3 is 14 amino acids long. The germline V gene has CDR1 GTSNPN and CDR2 SVGIG (reference sequence). These data are taken from a study of blood T cell repertoires in COVID-19. Cohort assignment relied on participant-reported clinical history. Sequencing used immunoSEQ multiplex PCR; TCRdb keeps in-frame clones, though not all of them. The data contain over 300,000 clones, approximately 83% of them singletons. Sequencing was carried out using PBMCs or T cells enriched from blood (not recorded which). The TCR was taken from a man aged 25-45 years who had recovered from COVID-19. The V and J genes are TRBV30 and TRBJ2-3, with TRBD2 identical over 8 bases. CDR3 region: CAWSREGRTDTQYF. In nucleotides, the CDR3 is TGTGCCTGGAGTCGGGAGGGTCGCACAGATACGCAGTATTTT.